The 22 T cell receptor beta chains given below trace back to one sample, sequenced in a study of blood T cell repertoires in COVID-19. TCRdb keeps only in-frame clones here, not all; method: immunoSEQ multiplex PCR. This sample has about 50,000 clones, with 85% to 95% found just once. Sequencing was done on a sample of peripheral blood. These receptors were collected from a woman aged 80 or over with acute or convalescent COVID-19.

The gene calls are TRBV24-1 and TRBJ1-5, with TRBD1 matching over 9 bases. V trimming: 3 bases; J trimming: 6 bases; junction bases outside the gene matches: 2. This CDR3 comprises 14 residues. Germline V gene lookup returns CDR1 KGHDR and CDR2 SFDVKD. The CDR3 DNA sequence: TGTGCCACCAGTGATACAGGGGGCGGTCAGCCCCAGCATTTT. It encodes CATSDTGGGQPQHF.

The gene calls are TRBV29-1 and TRBJ2-7, with a weak D call TRBD1 (6 bases). The germline CDR1 and CDR2 sequences are SQVTM and ANQGSEA. V lost 4 bases to trimming and J lost 0 bases, with 13 bases between them. The CDR3 contains 14 residues. The CDR3 nucleotides are TGCAGCGTTGGGGACACCTTTAACTCCTACGAGCAGTACTTC. It yields the protein CSVGDTFNSYEQYF.

The rearrangement links TRBV24-1 to TRBJ2-1; 9 bases are shared with TRBD2. Germline CDR1 is KGHDR and CDR2 is SFDVKD. The CDR3 covers 17 residues. V trimming: 4 bases; J trimming: 0 bases; junction bases outside the gene matches: 6. The CDR3 sequence: CATSDSGRTSSYNEQFF. The CDR3 bases are TGTGCCACCAGTGACAGCGGGAGGACGAGCTCCTACAATGAGCAGTTCTTC.

The V gene is TRBV6-4, the J gene TRBJ2-1; possibly TRBD2 for D (5 bases). CDR3 size: 15 residues. Germline values: CDR1 MRHNA, CDR2 SNTAGT. Deletions cut 7 bases from V and 6 bases from J, with 19 bases between. CDR3 region: CASNLTDQGLNEQFF. CDR3 sequence (DNA): TGTGCCAGCAACTTAACCGATCAAGGACTCAATGAGCAGTTCTTC.

V and J are TRBV27 and TRBJ2-3; 9 bases map to TRBD1. The CDR3 is 15 residues long. CDR1 and CDR2 (germline): MNHEY, SMNVEV (reference sequence). V shed 4 bases, J shed 6 bases, and the junction held 8 bases outside the gene matches. CDR3 amino acids: CASSWDRVKVDTQYF. In DNA, the CDR3 is TGTGCCAGCAGTTGGGACAGGGTAAAGGTTGATACGCAGTATTTT.

The chain links TRBV7-9 to TRBJ1-3, with D unclear. The CDR3 runs to 12 residues. V was trimmed by 6 bases and J by 2 bases, leaving 5 bases between them. Germline CDR1 is SEHNR and CDR2 is FQNEAQ (reference sequence). CDR3 loop: CASRGTGNTIYF. Written as DNA, the CDR3 is TGTGCCAGCAGGGGCACTGGAAACACCATATATTTT.

This chain links TRBV11-2 with TRBJ1-2; D may be TRBD1 (5 bases). Deletions cut 8 bases from V and 4 bases from J, with 11 bases between. The CDR3 runs to 12 residues. The germline V gene has CDR1 SGHAT and CDR2 FQNNGV. DNA for the CDR3: TGTGCCAGCGGATTCCAGGGCTATGGCTACACCTTC. Protein product: CASGFQGYGYTF. Together with reference TRBV11-2 and TRBJ1-2, the CDR3 gives the full variable domain: EAGVAQSPRYKIIEKRQSVAFWCNPISGHATLYWYQQILGQGPKLLIQFQNNGVVDDSQLPKDRFSAERLKGVDSTLKIQPAKLEDSAVYLCASGFQGYGYTFGSGTRLTVV.

This sequence joins TRBV18 and TRBJ2-7; 12 nucleotides match TRBD1. Germline V gives CDR1 KGHSH, CDR2 LQKENI. The CDR3 has 14 residues. V lost 5 bases and J lost 6; bases outside the gene matches: 5. In nucleotides, the CDR3 is TGTGCCAGCTCAATCGGGACAGGGGGCTTCGAGCAGTACTTC. It codes for CASSIGTGGFEQYF.

The rearrangement links TRBV14 to TRBJ2-7; 7 bases align to TRBD2. J was trimmed by 5 bases and V by 4 bases; bases with no gene match: 5. The CDR3 runs 13 residues. The V gene's germline CDR1 is SGHDN and CDR2 FVKESK. CDR3 amino acids: CASSPAGVHEQYF. As DNA, the CDR3 is TGTGCCAGCAGCCCCGCGGGGGTCCACGAGCAGTACTTC.

Written as DNA, the CDR3 is TGTGCCAGCAGCAAAAGGACTAGCGGGACTGATGAGCAGTTCTTC. This translates into CASSKRTSGTDEQFF. This rearrangement joins TRBV5-4 to TRBJ2-1, with TRBD2 matching 12 bases. The trim removed 4 bases at V and 8 bases at J, leaving 7 bases unmatched. CDR1 SGHNT and CDR2 YYREEE come from the germline V gene (reference sequence). This CDR3 has 15 amino acids.

The gene calls are TRBV13 and TRBJ1-4; no definite D call. Looked up from germline, CDR1 is PRHDT and CDR2 is FYEKMQ (reference sequence). This CDR3 contains 15 residues. V gave up 2 bases and J gave up 0 bases, with 7 bases separating them. CDR3 DNA sequence: TGTGCCAGCAGCTTACTTCGCGCAACTAATGAAAAACTGTTTTTT. As protein: CASSLLRATNEKLFF. The variable domain in full, with the rest retrieved from reference TRBV13 and TRBJ1-4, is AAGVIQSPRHLIKEKRETATLKCYPIPRHDTVYWYQQGPGQDPQFLISFYEKMQSDKGSIPDRFSAQQFSDYHSELNMSSLELGDSALYFCASSLLRATNEKLFFGSGTQLSVL.

The genes are TRBV18 and TRBJ1-1; D ambiguous. Per germline, CDR1 KGHSH and CDR2 LQKENI. V lost 0 bases and J lost 1, with 6 bases in between. The CDR3 runs to 14 residues. The CDR3 reads CASSPPSTNTEAFF. In nucleotides, the CDR3 is TGTGCCAGCTCACCACCTTCTACGAACACTGAAGCTTTCTTT.

The rearrangement links TRBV11-3 to TRBJ1-1; tentative D call: TRBD1 (6 bases). This CDR3 region has 16 residues. The ends were cut back, 5 bases at V and 1 base at J, with 17 bases in the middle. Per germline, CDR1 SGHNT and CDR2 YENEEA. In DNA form, the CDR3 reads TGTGCCAGCAGCCCGGGTGTAGGGGGTGCGAACACTGAAGCTTTCTTT. Residues: CASSPGVGGANTEAFF. The entire variable domain, with the rest obtained from reference TRBV11-3 and TRBJ1-1, is as follows: EAGVVQSPRYKIIEKKQPVAFWCNPISGHNTLYWYLQNLGQGPELLIRYENEEAVDDSQLPKDRFSAERLKGVDSTLKIQPAELGDSAVYLCASSPGVGGANTEAFFGQGTRLTVV.

V is TRBV2 and J is TRBJ1-1; D gene ambiguous. V was shortened by 7 bases and J by 0 bases, with 9 bases between the two germline ends. This CDR3 has 13 residues. Looked up from germline, CDR1 is SNHLY and CDR2 is FYNNEI. For the CDR3, the DNA is TGTGCCAGCATCCCCCCCATGAACACTGAAGCTTTCTTT. This encodes CASIPPMNTEAFF.

This sequence joins TRBV7-8 and TRBJ2-7; 8 bases are a match to TRBD2. The CDR3 covers 17 residues. After removal of 2 bases from V and 1 base from J, the junction contained 10 bases not matched to a gene. Germline assignment: CDR1 SGHVS and CDR2 FQNEAQ. The CDR3 DNA is TGTGCCAGCAGCTTACCAATAGCGGGGAAAAGGTCCTACGAGCAGTACTTC. This sequence encodes CASSLPIAGKRSYEQYF.

CDR3 in amino acids: CASSQRADSLTGYEQYF. CDR3 in DNA: TGCGCCAGCAGCCAGAGAGCGGACAGTTTAACCGGCTACGAGCAGTACTTC. V usage is TRBV4-1 and J usage is TRBJ2-7; D might be TRBD1 (6 bases). This CDR3 is built from 17 residues. Germline V gene sequence: CDR1 MGHRA, CDR2 YSYEKL. Trimming stripped 3 bases from V and 3 bases from J, with 21 bases between.

The chain couples TRBV7-9 to TRBJ1-3; 9 nucleotides align to TRBD1. Trimming removed 4 bases from V and 2 bases from J; junction bases left unmatched: 0. From germline, CDR1 is SEHNR and CDR2 FQNEAQ (reference sequence). This CDR3 has 14 residues. The CDR3 DNA sequence: TGTGCCAGCAGCTGGACAGGGGCTGGAAACACCATATATTTT. Its protein is CASSWTGAGNTIYF.

The gene calls are TRBV30 and TRBJ2-5; the D is unclear. V was shortened by 1 base and J by 4 bases, with 4 bases between the two germline ends. The CDR3 totals 11 residues. Germline V gives CDR1 GTSNPN, CDR2 SVGIG (reference sequence). The CDR3 sequence: CAWSGGETQYF. The CDR3 nucleotides are TGTGCCTGGAGTGGCGGAGAGACCCAGTACTTC. Looking up the rest from reference TRBV30 and TRBJ2-5 gives the full variable domain: SQTIHQWPATLVQPVGSPLSLECTVEGTSNPNLYWYRQAAGRGLQLLFYSVGIGQISSEVPQNLSASRPQDRQFILSSKKLLLSDSGFYLCAWSGGETQYFGPGTRLLVL.

The chain carries TRBV6-1 and TRBJ1-5, with D possibly matching TRBD1 (5 bases). The CDR3 covers 14 residues. Germline V CDR1 and CDR2: MNHNS, SASEGT. Trimming removed 6 bases from V and 0 bases from J, with 9 bases in between. Written as DNA, the CDR3 is TGTGCCAGCAGGACAGAGAATAGCAATCAGCCCCAGCATTTT. Amino acid sequence: CASRTENSNQPQHF.

This chain connects TRBV6-1 to TRBJ2-2; D is unclear. Trimming left V 4 bases short and J 0 bases short, with 12 bases between. CDR3 length: 16 residues. In germline, CDR1 is MNHNS, CDR2 SASEGT. The CDR3 DNA is TGTGCCAGCAGTGGATCCCGGTATTCGAACACCGGGGAGCTGTTTTTT. Translation gives CASSGSRYSNTGELFF.

This clone occurred a few times. This chain joins TRBV2 and TRBJ1-1; no reliable D call. With 5 bases removed from V and 11 bases from J, the gap between germline ends came to 18 bases. Germline V gene sequence: CDR1 SNHLY, CDR2 FYNNEI. The CDR3 contains 13 residues. CDR3 coding DNA: TGTGCCAGCAGTCTTCGGAACTCCGCGGAGGCTTTCTTT. The encoded protein is CASSLRNSAEAFF.

J is TRBJ1-6 and V is TRBV28; maybe TRBD1 (5 bases). Per germline, CDR1 MDHEN and CDR2 SYDVKM. The CDR3 extends over 15 amino acids. V was pared by 6 bases and J by 10 bases, with 19 bases between. CDR3 DNA sequence: TGTGCCAGCAGCCCCCCCCAGGGTGCGCGATCACCCCTCCACTTT. Translation: CASSPPQGARSPLHF.